Given below is one T cell receptor (beta chain) in context. Its specificity is not known. This entry belongs to a study of blood T cells in healthy people across ages. Study results and limitations: Fewer expanded clones and more diversity marked long-lived versus aged donors. TCR beta diversity per million T cells fell roughly linearly with age.

Together with a sample-barcoded 5' primer, a J-beta primer mix was included in a second PCR lasting about 6 to 11 cycles. TCRdb analysed the 5' RACE reads with MiXCR anew, one entry per CDR3 protein. The sample has hundreds of thousands of distinct CDR3 sequences, 44% seen once; the top ten hold roughly a fifth. CDR1 LNHNV and CDR2 YYDKDF come from the germline V gene (reference sequence). The CDR3 consists of 12 residues. Trimming took 3 bases from V and 4 from J, leaving 3 bases between them. Material for sequencing was blood. The V and J genes are TRBV15 and TRBJ1-4; no definite D call. The sequence was collected from a man between 60 and 75 years old in good health. CDR3 DNA sequence: TGTGCCACCAGCAGGGGTAATGAAAAACTGTTTTTT. The encoded protein is CATSRGNEKLFF.